A selection of T cell receptor beta chains follows, all from one sample in a study of a mutant IDH1 vaccine in newly diagnosed glioma. Their antigen targets remain unknown. The repertoire was sequenced with immunoSEQ multiplex PCR; TCRdb's copy has only in-frame clones and lacks some. The data contain roughly 43,000 clones, roughly 84% of them singletons. Sequences were derived from PBMCs, sampled from a glioma patient whose treatment included an IDH1 peptide vaccine. The receptors come from a woman aged 18 to 35 with glioma. Some clones in this sample may be carry-over from other donors' samples. CDR3s include the opening cysteine and the closing phenylalanine or tryptophan. D genes are given only for firm matches.

NA,TRBV29-1,TRBJ1-1,CSGVRSTEAFF,TGCAGCGGCGTTCGGAGCACTGAAGCTTTCTTT
NA,TRBV29-1,TRBJ2-1,CSLSRGGRNEQFF,TGCAGCCTAAGCCGCGGGGGCCGCAATGAGCAGTTCTTC
NA,TRBV19,TRBJ2-5,CAQRMDLGPDKETQYF,TGTGCCCAAAGGATGGATCTCGGGCCCGATAAGGAGACCCAGTACTTC
TRBD2,TRBV7-9,TRBJ2-1,CASSGTSGRILDEQFF,TGTGCCAGCAGCGGGACTAGCGGGAGGATCTTAGATGAGCAGTTCTTC
TRBD1,TRBV4-2,TRBJ2-2,CASSQVGETGGDTGELFF,TGTGCCAGCAGCCAAGTTGGAGAGACAGGGGGTGACACCGGGGAGCTGTTTTTT
NA,TRBV18,TRBJ2-2,CASSPVREGLFF,TGTGCCAGCTCACCAGTTCGTGAGGGGCTGTTTTTT
NA,TRBV30,TRBJ2-1,CAWSVGGRLLYNEQFF,TGTGCCTGGAGTGTGGGGGGGCGTCTTCTCTACAATGAGCAGTTCTTC
NA,TRBV6-1,TRBJ2-3,CASSGGSRAKRADTQYF,TGTGCCAGCAGTGGAGGATCCCGGGCCAAGAGGGCAGATACGCAGTATTTT
TRBD1,TRBV7-7,TRBJ2-3,CASSLDRGTDTQYF,TGTGCTAGCAGCTTGGACAGGGGGACAGATACGCAGTATTTT
TRBD2,TRBV9,TRBJ2-7,CASSVGISGSEQYF,TGTGCCAGCAGCGTAGGTATTAGCGGGTCCGAGCAGTACTTC
NA,TRBV10-3,TRBJ1-1,CAISGDEVYMNTEAFF,TGTGCCATCAGTGGGGACGAGGTATACATGAACACTGAAGCTTTCTTT
NA,TRBV30,TRBJ2-1,CAWMAVNEQFF,TGTGCCTGGATGGCAGTCAATGAGCAGTTCTTC
TRBD2,TRBV5-1,TRBJ2-1,CASSHRLAGGSYNEQFF,TGCGCCAGCAGCCACAGACTAGCGGGGGGCTCCTACAATGAGCAGTTCTTC
TRBD1,TRBV5-1,TRBJ1-2,CASSLAVDRVGYTF,TGCGCCAGCAGCTTGGCCGTCGACAGGGTTGGCTACACCTTC
NA,TRBV7-9,TRBJ1-2,CASSLQETGGYTF,TGTGCCAGCAGCCTTCAAGAGACAGGAGGCTACACCTTC
NA,TRBV9,TRBJ2-1,CASSVGGSNEQFF,TGTGCCAGCAGCGTAGGCGGTAGCAATGAGCAGTTCTTC
NA,TRBV7-6,TRBJ1-1,CASRPFLNTEAFF,TGTGCCAGCAGACCCTTCTTGAACACTGAAGCTTTCTTT
NA,TRBV7-2,TRBJ2-7,CASSLFTYEQYF,TGTGCCAGCAGCTTATTTACCTACGAGCAGTACTTC
NA,TRBV29-1,TRBJ2-7,CSVEDRNFEQYF,TGCAGCGTTGAAGATCGTAACTTCGAGCAGTACTTC
NA,TRBV5-1,TRBJ1-2,CASSLDAQGWSYTF,TGCGCCAGCAGCTTGGACGCGCAGGGTTGGAGCTACACCTTC
NA,TRBV19,TRBJ1-2,CASSNSIGDYGYTF,TGTGCCAGTAGTAACAGCATAGGAGACTATGGCTACACCTTC
TRBD1,TRBV10-3,TRBJ1-2,CAISAGGNGYTF,TGTGCCATCAGTGCAGGGGGGAATGGCTACACCTTC
NA,TRBV12-5,TRBJ2-6,CASGLTNTKHYSGANVLTF,TGTGCTAGTGGTTTGACCAACACGAAACACTACTCTGGGGCCAACGTCCTGACTTTC
NA,TRBV6-5,TRBJ2-7,CASTNGNEQYF,TGTGCCTCGACGAACGGGAACGAGCAGTACTTC
TRBD1,TRBV9,TRBJ2-7,CASSYTTGGDEQYF,TGTGCCAGCAGCTATACGACAGGGGGGGACGAGCAGTACTTC
TRBD2,TRBV9,TRBJ2-5,CASSVVGGETQYF,TGTGCCAGCAGCGTAGTGGGGGGGGAGACCCAGTACTTC
NA,TRBV6-5,TRBJ1-1,CASSYLGSNTEAFF,TGTGCCAGCAGTTACCTGGGCTCGAACACTGAAGCTTTCTTT
TRBD2,TRBV7-2,TRBJ2-3,CASSLSLALTGGSTDTQYF,TGTGCCAGCAGCTTATCCCTAGCATTGACGGGAGGGAGCACAGATACGCAGTATTTT
NA,TRBV4-1,TRBJ2-7,CASATGDFPYEQYF,TGCGCCAGCGCCACTGGCGATTTTCCCTACGAGCAGTACTTC
NA,TRBV2,TRBJ2-7,CASREQGVGNEQYF,TGTGCCAGCAGAGAACAGGGTGTAGGTAACGAGCAGTACTTC